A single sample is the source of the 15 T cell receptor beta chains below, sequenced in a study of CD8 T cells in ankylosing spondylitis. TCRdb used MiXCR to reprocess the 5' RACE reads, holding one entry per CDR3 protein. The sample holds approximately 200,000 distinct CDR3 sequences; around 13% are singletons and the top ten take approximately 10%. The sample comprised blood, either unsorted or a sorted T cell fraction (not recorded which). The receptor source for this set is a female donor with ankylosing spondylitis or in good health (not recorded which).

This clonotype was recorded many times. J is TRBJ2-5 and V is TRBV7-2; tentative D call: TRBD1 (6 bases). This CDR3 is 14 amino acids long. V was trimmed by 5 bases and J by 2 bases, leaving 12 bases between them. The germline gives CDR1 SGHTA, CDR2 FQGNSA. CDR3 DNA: TGTGCCAGCAGCCTGGACAGCTTACAAGAGACCCAGTACTTC. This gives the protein CASSLDSLQETQYF.

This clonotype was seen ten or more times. The CDR3, as DNA: TGCAGTGCTAGACTTAGGGGTATCTCCTACGAGCAGTACTTC. Translating it yields CSARLRGISYEQYF. This chain connects TRBV20-1 to TRBJ2-7; D possibly corresponds to TRBD1 (5 bases). The V and J ends lost 2 bases and 0 bases respectively, with 11 bases between them. Germline V gene sequence: CDR1 DFQATT, CDR2 SNEGSKA (reference sequence). This CDR3 spans 14 amino acids.

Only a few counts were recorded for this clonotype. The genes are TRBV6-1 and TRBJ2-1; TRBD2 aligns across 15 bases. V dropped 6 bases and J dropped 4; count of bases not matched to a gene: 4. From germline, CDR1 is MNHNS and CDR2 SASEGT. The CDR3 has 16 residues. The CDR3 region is CASRGLAGGGYNEQFF. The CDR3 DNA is TGTGCCAGCAGAGGACTAGCGGGAGGGGGGTACAATGAGCAGTTCTTC.

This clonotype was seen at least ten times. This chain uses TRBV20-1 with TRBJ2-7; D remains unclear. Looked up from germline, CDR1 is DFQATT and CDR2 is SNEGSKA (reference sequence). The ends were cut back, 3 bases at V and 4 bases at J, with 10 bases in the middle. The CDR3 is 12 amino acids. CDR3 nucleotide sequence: TGCAGTGCTAGCCCTGAAACATACGAGCAGTACTTC. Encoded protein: CSASPETYEQYF.

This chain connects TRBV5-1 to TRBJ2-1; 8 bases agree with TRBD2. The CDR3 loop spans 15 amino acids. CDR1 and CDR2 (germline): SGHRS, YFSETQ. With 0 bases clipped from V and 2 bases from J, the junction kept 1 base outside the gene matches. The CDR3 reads CASSLAGLAYNEQFF. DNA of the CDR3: TGCGCCAGCAGCTTGGCGGGACTAGCCTACAATGAGCAGTTCTTC.

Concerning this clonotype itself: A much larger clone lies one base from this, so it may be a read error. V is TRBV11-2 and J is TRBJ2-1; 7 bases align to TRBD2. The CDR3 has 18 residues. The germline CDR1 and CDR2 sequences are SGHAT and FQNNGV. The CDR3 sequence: CASNLDQGGSSSYNEQFF. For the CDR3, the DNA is TGTGCCAGCAACTTAGATCAGGGCGGGAGTAGCTCCTACAATGAGCAGTTCTTC.

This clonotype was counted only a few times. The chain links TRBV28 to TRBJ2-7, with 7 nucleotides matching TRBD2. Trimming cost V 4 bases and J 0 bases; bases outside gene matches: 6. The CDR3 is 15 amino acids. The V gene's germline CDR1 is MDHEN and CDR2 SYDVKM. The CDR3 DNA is TGTGCCAGCAGTTCCGCTAGCGGCGGCTCCTACGAGCAGTACTTC. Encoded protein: CASSSASGGSYEQYF.

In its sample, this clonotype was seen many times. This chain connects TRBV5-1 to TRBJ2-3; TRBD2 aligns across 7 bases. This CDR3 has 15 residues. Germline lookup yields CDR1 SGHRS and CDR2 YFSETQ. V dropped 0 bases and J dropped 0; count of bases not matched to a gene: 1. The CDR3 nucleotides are TGCGCCAGCAGCTTGGCGGGGGGTAGCACAGATACGCAGTATTTT. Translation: CASSLAGGSTDTQYF.

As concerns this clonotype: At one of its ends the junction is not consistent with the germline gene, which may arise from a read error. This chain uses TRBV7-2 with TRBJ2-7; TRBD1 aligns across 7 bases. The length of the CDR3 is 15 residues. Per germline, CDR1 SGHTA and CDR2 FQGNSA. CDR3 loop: CASSLGGRSVSEQYF. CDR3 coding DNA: TGCGCCAGCAGCTTAGGGGGCAGGTCGGTTTCCGAGCAGTACTTC.

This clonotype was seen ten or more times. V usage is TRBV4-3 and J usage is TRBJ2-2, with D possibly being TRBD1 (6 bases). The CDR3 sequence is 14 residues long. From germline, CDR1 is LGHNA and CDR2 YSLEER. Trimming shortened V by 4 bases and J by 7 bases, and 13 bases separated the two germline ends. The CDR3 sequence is CASSLNRVVGELFF. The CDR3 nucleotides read TGCGCCAGCAGCCTGAACAGGGTTGTCGGGGAGCTGTTTTTT.

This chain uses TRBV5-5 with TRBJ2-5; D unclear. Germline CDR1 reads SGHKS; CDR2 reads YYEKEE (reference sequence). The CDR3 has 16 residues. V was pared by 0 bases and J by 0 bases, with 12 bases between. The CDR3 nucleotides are TGTGCCAGCAGCTTGGGACCGTCTCTTCACCAAGAGACCCAGTACTTC. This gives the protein CASSLGPSLHQETQYF.

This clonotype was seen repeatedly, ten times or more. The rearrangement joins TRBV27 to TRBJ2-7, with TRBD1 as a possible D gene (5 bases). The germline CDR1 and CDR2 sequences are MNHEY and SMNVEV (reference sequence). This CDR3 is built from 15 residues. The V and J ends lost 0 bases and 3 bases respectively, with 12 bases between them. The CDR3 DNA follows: TGTGCCAGCAGTTTATCTCAGGGATGGATCTACGAGCAGTACTTC. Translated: CASSLSQGWIYEQYF.

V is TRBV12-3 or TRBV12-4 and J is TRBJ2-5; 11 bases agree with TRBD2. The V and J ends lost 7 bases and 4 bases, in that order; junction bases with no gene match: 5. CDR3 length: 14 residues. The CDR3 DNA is TGTGCCAGCACACTAGCGGGAGTTGGAGAGACCCAGTACTTC. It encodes CASTLAGVGETQYF.

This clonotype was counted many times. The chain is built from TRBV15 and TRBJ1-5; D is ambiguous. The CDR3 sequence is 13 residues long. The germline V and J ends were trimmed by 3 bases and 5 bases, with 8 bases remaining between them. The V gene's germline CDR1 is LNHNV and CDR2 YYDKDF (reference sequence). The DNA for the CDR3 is TGTGCCACCAGCAGGTCAATCGATCAGCCCCAGCATTTT. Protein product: CATSRSIDQPQHF.

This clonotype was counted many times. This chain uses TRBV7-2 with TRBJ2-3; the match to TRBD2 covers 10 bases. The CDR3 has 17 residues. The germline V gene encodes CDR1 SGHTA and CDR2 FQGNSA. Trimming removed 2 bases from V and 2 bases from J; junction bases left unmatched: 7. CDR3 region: CASSLTSGTPHTDTQYF. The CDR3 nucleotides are TGTGCCAGCAGCTTAACTAGCGGGACACCGCACACAGATACGCAGTATTTT.